This T cell receptor beta chain is drawn from a study of cytomegalovirus exposure and HLA in healthy donors (dated by TCRdb to the late 2010s). About the study as a whole: According to an earlier analysis of around 600 of the donors, some 180 million T cells yielded approximately 120 million unique TCR beta sequences and about 300 Gb of sequence data. To decide whether each TCR beta V gene segment behaved as functional or pseudogenic, an earlier analysis of fewer than 750 of the donors relied on high-throughput TCR beta sequencing. The aim of the study was to test whether cataloging public T cell receptors could identify signatures of past pathogen exposure. The number of typed donors differed by locus: roughly 629-640 for A, B, C, DRB1 and DQB1; some 500 for DQA1; about 600 for DPA1; and roughly 450 for DPB1. In addition to the first cohort of several hundred subjects, a separate validation cohort of over 90 different subjects was used. On average, around 200,000 unique TCR beta nucleotide sequences were sequenced per donor among fewer than 500 genotyped donors of the cohort, with roughly 18% of those sequences being non-productive. To predict cytomegalovirus infection status, the study brought together high-throughput TCR immunosequencing, statistical association of individual TCRs with disease status, and machine learning. Alongside the repertoire data, information on donor age, sex, ethnicity and CMV serostatus was compiled. Rather than drawing on any new phenotypic data, the later analysis identified candidate immune exposures from TCR beta sequences and the way those sequences occurred across donors. A later analysis re-analyzed previously published TCR beta repertoires from approximately 670 donors and added high-resolution HLA genotyping to study TCR occurrence patterns. Using immunosequencing, the study profiled T cell repertoires from 550 to 750 subjects and related those repertoires to cytomegalovirus serostatus. Every repertoire in the discovery cohort had been generated on one and the same sequencing platform. HLA typing included class I and class II loci at four-digit resolution. The genetic ancestry cluster associated with self-reported Caucasian donors included 81% of the 300 to 400 genotyped donors. A later genetic analysis took genome-wide SNP genotypes for about 55% of the 666 donors and used that subset as a discovery cohort. Roughly 5 DR-DQ haplotypes were treated as single units for association and clustering because of strong linkage in the cohort. An early release that covered roughly 600 HLA-typed donors contained around 300 gigabases of sequencing data and tens of millions of unique TCR sequences.

The cohort consisted of 650 to 850 healthy bone marrow donors. At the time of sampling, every cohort member was nominally healthy, though immune exposures that went unrecorded were likely present. The donor was CMV seronegative and belonged to the group of around 400 seronegative cohort members. Each donor provided a peripheral blood sample, and peripheral blood mononuclear cells were used for TCR beta sequencing. The Qiagen DNeasy Blood Extraction Kit was used to extract genomic DNA from the blood cell samples. Overall study results and their limits: When HLA alleles, especially DR and DQ, strongly co-occurred, TCR associations were difficult to assign to individual alleles. According to a later analysis, parvovirus B19, influenza, CMV and Epstein-Barr virus appeared linked to several top co-occurrence clusters. Three of the identified cytomegalovirus-associated TCR beta chains were confirmed in vitro to be specific for cytomegalovirus antigens. In an earlier analysis of under 600 of the donors, most TCR beta V segments were observed in productive rearrangements about 90% or about 30% of the time, broadly matching IMGT annotations. The classifier was reported to diagnose cytomegalovirus status with high specificity and sensitivity in both the original cohort and the validation cohort. According to a later analysis, TCR association rates differed among HLA loci, with DRB1 alleles showing the most associated TCRs and HLA-C alleles showing the fewest. According to a later genetic analysis, donors in an Asian-associated ancestry cluster had fewer N-insertions in productive TCRs than the approximately 710-donor mean. A further reported finding was that TCR beta sequences accurately predicted the HLA-A and HLA-B alleles for most subjects in the first cohort. The cohort was sequenced for TCR beta chains only, and without alpha or paired-chain data the features that could be detected were limited. In a later analysis, HLA-associated TCR beta chains showed more clonal expansion and lower generation probabilities than non-associated chains that were equally common. The only immune exposure information available for the cohort was CMV serostatus. A cluster of highly shared sequence variants was judged likely to be a technical artifact of the sequencing pipeline. In a later analysis, most CMV-associated TCR beta chains were found to appear HLA-restricted, with HLA associations seemingly driven largely by CMV exposure. Presence/absence analyses assumed roughly uniform sequencing depth across donors, an assumption that may not hold. Linkage disequilibrium might explain the correlated functional status among segregating V segments, but an unknown experimental factor could not be ruled out. The authors suggested that the approach could potentially be extended to other disease states and immunological phenotypes. A total of 164 TCR beta chains were listed by the study as associated with cytomegalovirus. In a later analysis, some 17,000 TCR beta sequences were associated with specific HLA alleles at a false discovery rate of 0.05. Because counts were too low, roughly 18 rarely observed V segments, including chromosome 9 orphons, were left out of the earlier analysis of 587 of the donors. Because HLA typing was missing for some donors at each locus, association tests included only the typed subset. Most TCR sequences were seen in very few donors, while some public TCRs were found in many individuals. A later genetic analysis associated a missense DCLRE1C variant with V-gene and J-gene trimming of TCR beta chains, and an independent cohort replicated the association.

Library prep was done by the immunoSEQ multiplex PCR assay. The multiplex PCR relied on a mix of 60 forward primers for TCR Vbeta segments and 13 reverse primers for TCR Jbeta segments. Amplification of the CDR3 region of rearranged TCR beta genes was performed with a multiplex PCR assay on genomic DNA. On the Illumina HiSeq System, the amplified TCR beta libraries were sequenced as 87-base-pair reads. Processing in the source paper ran as follows. A later analysis counted around 72 million unique TCR beta chains across the 690 or so repertoires, and 10 million to 11 million of these chains were shared by at least two donors. Raw reads were error-corrected and collapsed into unique sequences by a nearest-neighbor algorithm in which closely related sequences were merged to remove PCR and sequencing errors. CDR3 sequences were aligned to IMGT reference sequences to assign V, D and J gene segments. For a sequence to be retained, at least a six-nucleotide match to both a V gene segment and a J gene segment was required. A rearrangement counted as productive if the CDR3 had no stop codons and remained in frame with V and J, and every other rearrangement counted as non-productive. CDR3 was defined according to IMGT convention as the region running from the second conserved V-encoded cysteine to the conserved J-encoded phenylalanine. The earlier analysis of 587 of the donors excluded sequences that lacked an unambiguous match to a single V gene segment. An earlier analysis of approximately 590 of the donors called V segments functional above 56.7% productive rearrangements and segregating when the between-donor standard deviation exceeded 5%. A statistical classification framework was developed to diagnose cytomegalovirus status using the catalog of TCR beta chain sequences. V and J gene assignment, in a later analysis, came from comparing TCR nucleotide sequences with IMGT/GENE-DB human TR gene sequences. In a later analysis, CDR3 sequences and most-parsimonious VDJ recombination scenarios were assigned using the TCRdist pipeline. A later analysis defined each TCR beta chain by its CDR3 amino acid sequence plus V-gene family, and excluded reads lacking a unique V-gene family. To address suspected cross-contamination and a sequencing artifact, a later analysis removed a few hundred highly shared, low-generation-probability nucleotide sequences. A later analysis calculated a clonal expansion index for each public chain from normalized within-repertoire ranks of inferred template counts. In a later analysis, generation probabilities were computed with a VDJ recombination model fitted to out-of-frame rearrangements, and the resulting probabilities were checked against IGoR. A later analysis scored TCR-TCR, TCR-HLA and TCR-CMV co-occurrence with hypergeometric tests, applying a repertoire-size bias correction to TCR pairs. A later analysis estimated false discovery rates by permuting HLA or CMV assignments 20 times. In a later analysis, co-occurring TCRs were grouped using DBSCAN, with TCRdist sequence similarity added in when clustering inside HLA-allele-positive subsets. For co-occurrence clustering, repertoires with fewer than 30,000 or more than 120,000 public chains were excluded, along with five or six repertoires with anomalous nucleotide sharing. TCRdb obtained this table from immuneACCESS and retained in-frame rearrangements with V and J assigned. These tables miss some clones; where compared with another copy, unresolved V genes account for less than half of the shortfall, and the remainder is unexplained. That table is the source of V, J and clone size, and D and trimming were worked out from the DNA. The sample yields 100,000 to 150,000 clones; around three quarters were counted once. The ten biggest clones cover around 3.3% of the sample.

Turning to this clone: Its antigen is still unknown. Base-call qualities are not available, and no considerably larger clone is one nucleotide away.

The sequenced sample was PBMCs. The receptor was derived from a woman in her fifties or sixties in good health and CMV-seronegative.

This receptor has the CDR3 CASRGLADGTDTQYF. The nucleotide sequence is TGCGCCAGCAGGGGACTAGCGGACGGCACAGATACGCAGTATTTT. The chain employs TRBV5-1 and TRBJ2-3, with 11 middle bases fitting TRBD2. CDR1 SGHRS and CDR2 YFSETQ are derived from the germline V gene. The CDR3 holds 15 amino acids from the cysteine to the phenylalanine. Only the CDR3 part of the read is kept: 45 bases, read in frame from the first base. At the junction V is shortened by 5 bases and J by 1 base; bases outside the gene matches: 3.